This T cell receptor (beta chain) was recorded in a study of T cell repertoires in cytomegalovirus infection. Details on this clonotype: Its antigen is unidentified.

TCRdb reprocessed the reads via MiXCR and lists one record per CDR3 protein. Of over 250,000 distinct CDR3 sequences in the sample, around 20% are singletons; the top ten hold around 20%. The CDR3 length is 12 residues. The ends were cut back, 6 bases at V and 10 bases at J, with 13 bases in the middle. The chain uses TRBV12-3 or TRBV12-4 and TRBJ2-1; a possible D gene is TRBD1 (5 bases). This receptor was taken from a human donor in good health (CMV status not recorded). Some clones in this sample may be carry-over from other donors' samples. The specimen comprised cultured PBMCs, sampled from culture after CMV antigen stimulation. In DNA form, the CDR3 reads TGTGCCAGCAGCTCGGACACCCGGGAGCAGTTCTTC. Its protein is CASSSDTREQFF.